The TCR beta chain described here comes from a study of shared T cell receptors in the human thymus. Trimming shortened V by 0 bases and J by 7 bases, and 16 bases separated the two germline ends. Looked up from germline, CDR1 is LNHDA and CDR2 is SQIVND (reference sequence). There are 16 residues in the CDR3. Produced via immunoSEQ multiplex PCR; TCRdb's table is partial and in-frame only. The table records some 660,000 clones, around 87% of them present only once. Another study also made use of these data, one on human thymus T cells. Per that study: Healthy Finnish infants undergoing corrective surgery for congenital heart defects were the donors. Thymic material originated from resections removed in the course of corrective heart surgery. Within thymic and blood repertoires, V and J gene usage appeared to be biased. Unrelated individuals were reported by related research to share highly overlapping thymic repertoires.

V and J are TRBV19 and TRBJ1-5, with D perhaps matching TRBD1 (6 bases). Sequencing was carried out using thymocytes. This TCR was recovered from a boy under three years old with a congenital heart defect. The CDR3 reads CASSIDLARDNQPQHF. CDR3 in DNA: TGTGCCAGTAGTATAGATCTGGCCAGGGACAACCAGCCCCAGCATTTT. The variable domain in full, completed from reference TRBV19 and TRBJ1-5, reads DGGITQSPKYLFRKEGQNVTLSCEQNLNHDAMYWYRQDPGQGLRLIYYSQIVNDFQKGDIAEGYSVSREKKESFPLTVTSAQKNPTAFYLCASSIDLARDNQPQHFGDGTRLSIL.